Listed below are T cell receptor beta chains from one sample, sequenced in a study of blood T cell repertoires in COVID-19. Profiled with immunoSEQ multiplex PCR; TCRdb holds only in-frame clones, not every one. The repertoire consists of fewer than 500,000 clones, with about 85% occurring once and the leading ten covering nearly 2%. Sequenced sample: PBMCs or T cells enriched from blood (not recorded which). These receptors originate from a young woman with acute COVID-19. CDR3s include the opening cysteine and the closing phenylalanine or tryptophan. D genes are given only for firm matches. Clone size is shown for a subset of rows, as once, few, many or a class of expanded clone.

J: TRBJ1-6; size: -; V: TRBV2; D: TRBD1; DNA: TGTGCCAGCAGTGGACAGGGGGGTGGCTCACCCCTCCACTTT; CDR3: CASSGQGGGSPLHF
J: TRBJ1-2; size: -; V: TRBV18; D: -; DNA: TGTGCCAGCTCACCACCAGCCGAGTATGGCTACACCTTC; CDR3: CASSPPAEYGYTF
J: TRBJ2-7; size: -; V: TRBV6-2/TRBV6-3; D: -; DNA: TGTGCCAGCAGTTACGACAGGTTCTCCTACGAGCAGTACTTC; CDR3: CASSYDRFSYEQYF
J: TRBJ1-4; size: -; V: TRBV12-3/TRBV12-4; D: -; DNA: TGTGCCAGCAGTTTAGGAGGGTTTGGAAAACTGTTTTTT; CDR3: CASSLGGFGKLFF
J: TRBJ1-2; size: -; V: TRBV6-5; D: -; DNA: TGTGCCAGCAGCTATCAAGTAATTGGCTACACCTTC; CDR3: CASSYQVIGYTF
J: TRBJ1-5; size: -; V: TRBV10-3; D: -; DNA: TGTGCCATCAGTGAGCAGGGAAGCAATCAGCCCCAGCATTTT; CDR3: CAISEQGSNQPQHF
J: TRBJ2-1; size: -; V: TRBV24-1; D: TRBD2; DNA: TGTGCCACCAGTGAATTTAGCGGGAGGGCGAGGAATGAGCAGTTCTTC; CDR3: CATSEFSGRARNEQFF
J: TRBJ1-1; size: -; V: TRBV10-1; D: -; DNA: TGCGCCAGCAGTGAGCGCGACACTGAAGCTTTCTTT; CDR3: CASSERDTEAFF
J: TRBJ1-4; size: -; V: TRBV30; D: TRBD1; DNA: TGTGCCTCCAAAAAACAGGGGGAGGCTGAAAAACTGTTTTTT; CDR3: CASKKQGEAEKLFF
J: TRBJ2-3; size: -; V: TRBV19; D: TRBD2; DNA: TGTGCCAGTAGTACACGACTAGCGGGATCAGATACGCAGTATTTT; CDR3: CASSTRLAGSDTQYF
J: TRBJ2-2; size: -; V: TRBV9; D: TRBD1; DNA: TGTGCCAGCAGCGTAGGAGGAACAGGGGGCACCGGGGAGCTGTTTTTT; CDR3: CASSVGGTGGTGELFF
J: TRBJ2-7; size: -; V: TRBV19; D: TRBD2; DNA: TGTGCCAGTAGTATAGGAGTAGCGGGAGTATCCGAGCAGTACTTC; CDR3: CASSIGVAGVSEQYF
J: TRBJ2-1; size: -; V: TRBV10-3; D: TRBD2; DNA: TGTGCCATCAGGCCTAGCGGGGGCTACTCCTACAATGAGCAGTTCTTC; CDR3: CAIRPSGGYSYNEQFF
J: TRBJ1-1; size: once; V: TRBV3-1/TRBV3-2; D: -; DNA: TGTGCCAGCAGCCAAGCATCGGGGACTGTAGCTTTCTTT; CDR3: CASSQASGTVAFF
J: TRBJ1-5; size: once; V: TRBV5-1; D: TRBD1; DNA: TGCGCCAGCAGCCGTACAGGGGGCAATCAGCCCCAGCATTTT; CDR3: CASSRTGGNQPQHF
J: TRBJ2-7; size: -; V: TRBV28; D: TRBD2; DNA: TGTGCTGCCGGGGGGGGGCCCCTACGTGACGAGCAGTACTTC; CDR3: CAAGGGPLRDEQYF
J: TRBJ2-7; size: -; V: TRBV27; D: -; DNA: TGTGCCAGCAGTCCGGTTGCAGGGGGGTACGAGCAGTACTTC; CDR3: CASSPVAGGYEQYF
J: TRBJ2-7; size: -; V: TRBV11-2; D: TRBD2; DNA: TGTGCCAGCAGCTTATACGGGAGGCCGACCTACGAGCAGTACTTC; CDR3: CASSLYGRPTYEQYF
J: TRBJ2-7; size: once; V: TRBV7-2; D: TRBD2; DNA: TGTGCCAGCACCCTGAACCCCGGGACTAGCGGGAGGGCCGAGCAGTACTTC; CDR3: CASTLNPGTSGRAEQYF
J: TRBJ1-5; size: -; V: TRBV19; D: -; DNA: TGTGCCAGTAGTACCCGGACAGCGCATCAGCCCCAGCATTTT; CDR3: CASSTRTAHQPQHF
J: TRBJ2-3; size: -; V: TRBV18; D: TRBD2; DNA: TGTGCCAGCTCACCAATGACTAGCGGAGGCACAGATACGCAGTATTTT; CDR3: CASSPMTSGGTDTQYF
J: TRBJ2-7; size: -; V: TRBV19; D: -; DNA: TGTGCCAGTAGTATTTCGTGGGCTAAGACCTACGAGCAGTACTTC; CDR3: CASSISWAKTYEQYF
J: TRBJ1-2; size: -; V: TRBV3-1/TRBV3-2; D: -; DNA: TGTGCCAGCAGCCAAGACCCAGGAAACTCTAACTATGGCTACACCTTC; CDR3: CASSQDPGNSNYGYTF
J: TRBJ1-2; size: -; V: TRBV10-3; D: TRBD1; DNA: TGTGCCACCCGTTCCGGGACAGGGACAAATGGCTACACCTTC; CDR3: CATRSGTGTNGYTF
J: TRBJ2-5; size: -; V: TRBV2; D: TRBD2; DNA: TGTGCCAGCCACGAGCTAGCGGGAGGGCCGGGAAGAGAGACCCAGTACTTC; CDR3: CASHELAGGPGRETQYF
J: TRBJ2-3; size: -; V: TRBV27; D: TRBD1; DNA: TGTGCCAGCAGTTTGGTACAGGGGGCAGATACGCAGTATTTT; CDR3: CASSLVQGADTQYF
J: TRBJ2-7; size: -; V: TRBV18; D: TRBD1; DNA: TGTGCCAGCTCACCGGGACAGGGGAGGTACGAGCAGTACTTC; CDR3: CASSPGQGRYEQYF
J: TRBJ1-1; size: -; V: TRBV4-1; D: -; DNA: TGCGCCAGCAGCGCTCAGGCTACCTTCATGAACACTGAAGCTTTCTTT; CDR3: CASSAQATFMNTEAFF
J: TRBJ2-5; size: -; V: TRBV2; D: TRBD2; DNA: TGTGCCAGCAGGTCTAGCGGGGGAGGGGGTCAAGAGACCCAGTACTTC; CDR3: CASRSSGGGGQETQYF